The 6 T cell receptor beta chains given below trace back to one sample, sequenced in a study of identifying expanded T cells in peripheral blood. This table comes from immunoSEQ multiplex PCR, and its TCRdb copy is limited to in-frame clones, with some not included. The table includes under 150,000 clones, 75% to 90% detected once. The specimen sequenced was blood. The receptor set was obtained from a person aged 18 to 75 in good health.

The rearrangement uses TRBV19 and TRBJ2-7, with 13 bases aligning to TRBD2. Germline V gene sequence: CDR1 LNHDA, CDR2 SQIVND (reference sequence). CDR3 length equals 14 residues. With 4 bases clipped from V and 3 bases from J, the junction kept 0 bases outside the gene matches. DNA for the CDR3: TGTGCCAGTAGTAGACTAGCGGGAGGCTACGAGCAGTACTTC. Its translation: CASSRLAGGYEQYF.

The chain links TRBV5-1 to TRBJ2-1, with 10 nucleotides matching TRBD2. The CDR3 sequence is 14 residues long. J gave up 4 bases and V 5 bases, and 3 bases lay outside the gene matches. Germline V CDR1 and CDR2: SGHRS, YFSETQ. DNA for the CDR3: TGCGCCAGCAGGGTAGCGGGGGGTTACAATGAGCAGTTCTTC. Translation: CASRVAGGYNEQFF.

The chain employs TRBV4-2 and TRBJ2-4, with 7 bases identical to TRBD2. The CDR3 spans 14 residues. The germline V gene has CDR1 LGHNA and CDR2 YNFKEQ. V shed 4 bases, J shed 1 base, and the junction held 1 base outside the gene matches. CDR3 region: CASSLGGAKNIQYF. Here the CDR3 DNA reads TGTGCCAGCAGCCTGGGGGGGGCCAAAAACATTCAGTACTTC.

The J gene is TRBJ2-7, the V gene TRBV19; 8 nucleotides match TRBD1. The CDR3 spans 16 residues. In germline, CDR1 is LNHDA, CDR2 SQIVND (reference sequence). The junction had 9 bases not matched to a gene; V was cut back by 5 bases and J by 0 bases. CDR3 sequence: CASSQGGTGGSYEQYF. The CDR3 DNA reads as TGTGCCAGTAGTCAAGGGGGGACAGGAGGCTCCTACGAGCAGTACTTC.

The chain is built from TRBV5-6 and TRBJ2-2, with TRBD2 matching over 7 bases. The CDR3 is 15 residues long. Per the germline V gene, CDR1 is SGHDT and CDR2 is YYEEEE. Trimming at V came to 4 bases and at J to 6 bases, leaving 9 bases not matched to a gene. The CDR3 spells CASSLVGLVAGELFF. In nucleotides, the CDR3 is TGTGCCAGCAGCCTGGTTGGACTAGTGGCCGGGGAGCTGTTTTTT.

This clone showed up just once. The chain couples TRBV10-3 to TRBJ2-3; no definite D call. Per germline, CDR1 ENHRY and CDR2 SYGVKD. V lost 5 bases, J lost 2 bases, and 8 bases lay in between. CDR3 size: 13 residues. The CDR3 DNA reads as TGTGCCATCAGTTCAGCTTACACAGATACGCAGTATTTT. Its protein is CAISSAYTDTQYF.